The 4 T cell receptor beta chains listed next were all sequenced from one sample in a study of cytomegalovirus exposure and HLA in healthy donors. In the PCR, 60 Vbeta and 13 Jbeta primers were used. This table comes from immunoSEQ multiplex PCR, and its TCRdb copy is limited to in-frame clones, with some not included. The profile shows about 110,000 clones, approximately 74% of them singletons. Material: PBMCs. The source of these receptors is a woman aged 35 to 49 in good health and CMV-seropositive.

A note on this clone: One end of the junction is discordant with germline, which a read error may explain. This sequence joins TRBV7-7 and TRBJ2-7; 10 positions match TRBD2. Germline CDR1 is SSHAT and CDR2 is FNYEAQ (reference sequence). The CDR3 spans 17 residues. CDR3 protein: CASSSGTSETYSYEQYF. As DNA, the CDR3 is TGTGCTAGCAGCTCCGGGACTAGCGAAACTTACTCCTACGAGCAGTACTTC.

V gene TRBV28 combines with J gene TRBJ2-7; 8 bases map to TRBD2. The CDR3 has 14 residues. Losses at the gene ends were 4 bases for V and 3 bases for J; bases not matched to a gene: 5. Germline lookup yields CDR1 MDHEN and CDR2 SYDVKM. The CDR3 reads CASSSGGAGYEQYF. CDR3 DNA: TGTGCCAGCAGTTCCGGGGGGGCCGGCTACGAGCAGTACTTC.

This rearrangement joins TRBV9 to TRBJ1-2; the D gene is possibly TRBD1 (6 bases). The CDR3 is 13 amino acids. V dropped 3 bases and J dropped 2 bases, with 8 bases sitting between them. CDR1 is SGDLS and CDR2 is YYNGEE in the germline V gene. The CDR3 nucleotides are TGTGCCAGCAGCGCACAGGGAAACTATGGCTACACCTTC. Residues: CASSAQGNYGYTF.

This clone was recorded a few times. The chain is built from TRBV18 and TRBJ2-1, with 11 bases matching TRBD2. The CDR3 has 17 residues. Germline V lookup: CDR1 KGHSH, CDR2 LQKENI. After removal of 6 bases from V and 2 bases from J, the junction contained 9 bases not matched to a gene. CDR3 in amino acids: CASSPQLAGATYNEQFF. In DNA, the CDR3 is TGTGCCAGCTCTCCTCAACTAGCGGGGGCTACCTACAATGAGCAGTTCTTC.